A single sample is the source of the 12 T cell receptor beta chains below, sequenced in a study of CD8 T cells in Susac syndrome. RNA, at about 0.5 to 1 ug, was reverse transcribed with random hexamers. TCRdb used MiXCR to reprocess the immunoSEQ multiplex PCR reads, holding one entry per CDR3 protein. The sample lists some 300,000 distinct CDR3 sequences, 85% occurring once. The sequenced sample was CD8+ T cells from PBMCs. Source of these receptors: a human donor with multiple sclerosis.

The chain is built from TRBV9 and TRBJ1-2; D ambiguous. Germline loops: CDR1 SGDLS, CDR2 YYNGEE. CDR3 length: 14 amino acids. V lost 3 bases and J 0 bases, leaving 9 bases between the germline ends. Written as DNA, the CDR3 is TGTGCCAGCAGCGCCCCTGGGGCTAACTATGGCTACACCTTC. It specifies CASSAPGANYGYTF. Full variable domain (outside the CDR3, taken from reference TRBV9 and TRBJ1-2): DSGVTQTPKHLITATGQRVTLRCSPRSGDLSVYWYQQSLDQGLQFLIQYYNGEERAKGNILERFSAQQFPDLHSELNLSSLELGDSALYFCASSAPGANYGYTFGSGTRLTVV.

This rearrangement joins TRBV6-5 to TRBJ2-7, with D hard to call. This CDR3 is 15 amino acids long. The V gene lost 2 bases and the J gene lost 2 bases, with 13 bases spanning the gap. Germline CDR1 MNHEY, CDR2 SVGAGI. The CDR3, as DNA: TGTGCCAGCAGTTACGATTATGGCGGTACCTACGAGCAGTACTTC. Its translation: CASSYDYGGTYEQYF.

The chain uses TRBV20-1 and TRBJ2-1; D unresolved. Trimming shortened V by 0 bases and J by 9 bases, and 15 bases separated the two germline ends. CDR1 is DFQATT, CDR2 SNEGSKA, per germline (reference sequence). The CDR3 contains 14 residues. The CDR3, as DNA: TGCAGTGCTAGAGACATCCCTTTCGGCGGTGAGCAGTTCTTC. Protein: CSARDIPFGGEQFF.

The chain joins TRBV15 to TRBJ2-7, with D unresolved. Trimming shortened V by 0 bases and J by 10 bases, and 10 bases separated the two germline ends. Germline-derived CDR1 and CDR2 are LNHNV and YYDKDF (reference sequence). This CDR3 comprises 12 residues. CDR3 in amino acids: CATSRDEPVQYF. CDR3 nucleotides: TGTGCCACCAGCAGAGATGAACCAGTTCAGTACTTC.

The rearrangement joins TRBV4-3 to TRBJ1-3; no definite D call. There are 17 residues in the CDR3. The V and J ends lost 0 bases and 4 bases respectively, with 16 bases between them. Germline loops: CDR1 LGHNA, CDR2 YSLEER. CDR3 loop: CASSQDRAEGTGNTIYF. CDR3 DNA sequence: TGCGCCAGCAGCCAAGATCGGGCGGAGGGAACCGGAAACACCATATATTTT.

This CDR3 reads CASSQGRGPGGITDTQYF. CDR3 bases: TGCGCCAGCAGCCAAGGCCGGGGACCGGGAGGTATTACAGATACGCAGTATTTT. The chain combines TRBV4-3 with TRBJ2-3, with TRBD2 matching over 7 bases. CDR1 is LGHNA, CDR2 YSLEER, per germline. This CDR3 comprises 18 residues. After removal of 1 base from V and 3 bases from J, the junction contained 13 bases not matched to a gene.

The rearrangement uses TRBV4-3 and TRBJ2-3; no firm D call. Germline lookup yields CDR1 LGHNA and CDR2 YSLEER. The V gene lost 1 base and the J gene lost 4 bases, with 6 bases spanning the gap. CDR3 length equals 13 residues. The CDR3 nucleotides are TGCGCCAGCAGCCAAGTCGGGCCAGATACGCAGTATTTT. It is translated as CASSQVGPDTQYF.

The V call is TRBV27, the J call TRBJ2-4; D not resolved. V lost 5 bases to trimming and J lost 0 bases, with 11 bases between them. The V gene's germline CDR1 is MNHEY and CDR2 SMNVEV (reference sequence). The CDR3 has 15 residues. CDR3 residues: CASSPTILAKNIQYF. CDR3 in DNA: TGTGCCAGCAGTCCAACAATACTAGCCAAAAACATTCAGTACTTC.

Worth noting for this clonotype: A read error may produce the germline difference seen at one junction end. The chain has TRBV6-2 or TRBV6-3 and TRBJ2-1, with D possibly matching TRBD1 (6 bases). This CDR3 comprises 15 residues. Per the germline V gene, CDR1 is MNHEY and CDR2 is SVGEGT. The chain's CDR3 is CASSYSSQDVPGASF. Here the CDR3 DNA reads TGTGCCAGCAGTTACTCGAGCCAGGACGTCCCAGGGGCTTCCTTC.

This clonotype has a handful of counts. The rearrangement joins TRBV11-2 to TRBJ2-7; 9 nucleotides agree with TRBD1. CDR1 and CDR2 from the germline V gene are SGHAT and FQNNGV. The junction had 9 bases not matched to a gene; V was cut back by 4 bases and J by 5 bases. The CDR3 covers 15 residues. The CDR3 here is CASSSHPGTGNEQYF. The CDR3 region has the DNA TGTGCCAGCAGCTCCCACCCCGGGACAGGGAACGAGCAGTACTTC.

The chain is built from TRBV27 and TRBJ2-7, with 12 bases matching TRBD2. With V trimmed by 5 bases and J by 2 bases, 7 bases remained unmatched. CDR3 length equals 16 residues. Germline CDR1 reads MNHEY; CDR2 reads SMNVEV (reference sequence). CDR3 DNA: TGTGCCAGCAGTCCCATCGGGACTAGCGGGCCCTACGAGCAGTACTTC. It encodes CASSPIGTSGPYEQYF.

The gene calls are TRBV30 and TRBJ2-7, with D tentatively TRBD1 or TRBD2 (5 bases each). The germline V gene encodes CDR1 GTSNPN and CDR2 SVGIG (reference sequence). V dropped 0 bases and J dropped 6 bases, with 24 bases sitting between them. The CDR3 has 17 amino acids. In DNA form, the CDR3 reads TGTGCCTGGAGTGTACTTAGTTGGGGGATGATTCCGGGCGAGCAGTACTTC. Its protein product is CAWSVLSWGMIPGEQYF.